Shown below are 2 T cell receptor beta chains from a single sample sequenced in a study of blood T cell repertoires in COVID-19. The repertoire was sequenced with immunoSEQ multiplex PCR; TCRdb's copy has only in-frame clones and lacks some. Of roughly 76,000 clones detected, roughly 84% appear once; the ten largest clones hold roughly 10%. Sequenced sample: peripheral blood. The receptors derive from a woman aged 18-29 years with acute or convalescent COVID-19.

The chain carries TRBV7-8 and TRBJ2-2; 7 bases match TRBD1. V lost 5 bases, J lost 4 bases, and 4 bases stayed unmatched. The CDR3 sequence is 14 residues long. Looked up from germline, CDR1 is SGHVS and CDR2 is FQNEAQ. This CDR3 reads CASSPQGVTGELFF. In DNA form, the CDR3 reads TGTGCCAGCAGCCCGCAGGGGGTCACCGGGGAGCTGTTTTTT.

This chain links TRBV11-2 with TRBJ2-1; 8 positions match TRBD1. The CDR3 is made up of 17 amino acids. J lost 0 bases, V lost 0 bases, and 4 bases had no gene match. Germline V lookup: CDR1 SGHAT, CDR2 FQNNGV. The CDR3 region is CASSLEWTGPSYNEQFF. Here the CDR3 DNA reads TGTGCCAGCAGCTTAGAGTGGACAGGGCCCTCCTACAATGAGCAGTTCTTC.